A few counts support the clone carrying this T cell receptor beta chain. This specimen comes from a study of blood T cell repertoires in COVID-19. At the level of the study: Samples representing acute and convalescent COVID-19 were sourced from the United States, Italy and Spain.

Germline CDR1 MDHEN, CDR2 SYDVKM. The CDR3 is 16 amino acids. The V end lost 7 bases, the J end lost 12 bases, and 30 bases lay between the germline ends. Sequencing was performed with immunoSEQ multiplex PCR; in TCRdb, only in-frame clones are kept and a portion is missing. The repertoire holds 200,000 to 300,000 clones, around 85% seen once, with around 6.4% in the top ten. This chain connects TRBV28 to TRBJ1-1, with D perhaps TRBD1 (5 bases). The sequencing sample was made of peripheral blood. This clonotype was sampled from a woman aged 60-75 years with active or convalescent COVID-19. CDR3 sequence reads: CASTSRGVRDGEGTFF. CDR3 DNA: TGTGCCAGCACTAGCCGGGGGGTCAGGGACGGGGAGGGGACTTTCTTT.